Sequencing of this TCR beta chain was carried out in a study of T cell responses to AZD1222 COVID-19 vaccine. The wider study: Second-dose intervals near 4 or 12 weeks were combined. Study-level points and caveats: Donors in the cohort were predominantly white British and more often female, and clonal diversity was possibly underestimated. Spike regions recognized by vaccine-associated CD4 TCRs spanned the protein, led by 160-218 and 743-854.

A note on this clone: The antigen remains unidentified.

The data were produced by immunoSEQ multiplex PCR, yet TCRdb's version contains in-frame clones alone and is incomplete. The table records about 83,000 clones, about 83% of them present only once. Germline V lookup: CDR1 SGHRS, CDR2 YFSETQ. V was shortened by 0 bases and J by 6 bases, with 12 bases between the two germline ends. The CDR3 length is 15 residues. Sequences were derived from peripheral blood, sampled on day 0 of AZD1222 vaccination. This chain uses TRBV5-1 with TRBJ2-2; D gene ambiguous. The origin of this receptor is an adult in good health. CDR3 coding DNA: TGCGCCAGCAGCTTGGGGTCAGGAAGCCCCGGGGAGCTGTTTTTT. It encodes CASSLGSGSPGELFF.